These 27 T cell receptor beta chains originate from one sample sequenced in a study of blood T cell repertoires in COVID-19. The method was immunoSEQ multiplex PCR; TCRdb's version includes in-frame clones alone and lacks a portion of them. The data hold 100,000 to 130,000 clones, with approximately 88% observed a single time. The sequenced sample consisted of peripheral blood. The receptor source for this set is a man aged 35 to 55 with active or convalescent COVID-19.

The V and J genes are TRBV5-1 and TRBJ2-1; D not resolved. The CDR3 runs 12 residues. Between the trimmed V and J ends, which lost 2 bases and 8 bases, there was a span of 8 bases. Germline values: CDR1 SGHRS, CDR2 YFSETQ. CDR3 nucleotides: TGCGCCAGCAGCTTTGTCGGTTATGAGCAGTTCTTC. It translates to CASSFVGYEQFF.

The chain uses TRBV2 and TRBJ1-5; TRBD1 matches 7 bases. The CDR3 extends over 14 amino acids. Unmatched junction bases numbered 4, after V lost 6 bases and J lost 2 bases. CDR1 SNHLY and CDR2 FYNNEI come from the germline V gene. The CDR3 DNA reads TGTGCCAGCAGCGGAGGGACAGGCAATCAGCCCCAGCATTTT. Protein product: CASSGGTGNQPQHF.

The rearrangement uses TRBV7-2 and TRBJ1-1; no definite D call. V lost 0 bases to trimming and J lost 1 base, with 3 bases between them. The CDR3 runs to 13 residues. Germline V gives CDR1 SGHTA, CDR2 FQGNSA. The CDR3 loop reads CASSLAANTEAFF. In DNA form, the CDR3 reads TGTGCCAGCAGCTTAGCGGCGAACACTGAAGCTTTCTTT. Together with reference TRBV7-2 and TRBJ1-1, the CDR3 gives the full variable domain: GAGVSQSPSNKVTEKGKDVELRCDPISGHTALYWYRQSLGQGLEFLIYFQGNSAPDKSGLPSDRFSAERTGGSVSTLTIQRTQQEDSAVYLCASSLAANTEAFFGQGTRLTVV.

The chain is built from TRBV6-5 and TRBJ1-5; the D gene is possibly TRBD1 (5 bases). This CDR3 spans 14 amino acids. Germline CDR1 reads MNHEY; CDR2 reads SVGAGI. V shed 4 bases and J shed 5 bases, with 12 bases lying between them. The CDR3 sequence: CASSFQGYDQPQHF. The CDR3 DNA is TGTGCCAGCAGTTTTCAGGGTTATGATCAGCCCCAGCATTTT.

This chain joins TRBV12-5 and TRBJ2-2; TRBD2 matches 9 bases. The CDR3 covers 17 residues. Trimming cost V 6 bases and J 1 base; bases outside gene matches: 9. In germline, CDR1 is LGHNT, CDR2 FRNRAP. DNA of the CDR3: TGTGCTAGTGGCTCCTGGGCGGGAGGGAGGAACACCGGGGAGCTGTTTTTT. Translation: CASGSWAGGRNTGELFF.

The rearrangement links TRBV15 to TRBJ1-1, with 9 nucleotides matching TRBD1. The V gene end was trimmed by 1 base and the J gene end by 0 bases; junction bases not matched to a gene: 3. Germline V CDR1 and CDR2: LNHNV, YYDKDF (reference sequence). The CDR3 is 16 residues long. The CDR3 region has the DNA TGTGCCACCAGCAGAGGGACAGGGGCCGTGAACACTGAAGCTTTCTTT. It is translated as CATSRGTGAVNTEAFF. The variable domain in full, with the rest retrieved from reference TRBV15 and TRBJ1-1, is DAMVIQNPRYQVTQFGKPVTLSCSQTLNHNVMYWYQQKSSQAPKLLFHYYDKDFNNEADTPDNFQSRRPNTSFCFLDIRSPGLGDTAMYLCATSRGTGAVNTEAFFGQGTRLTVV.

The CDR3 DNA follows: TGTGCCAGCAGTCCCTCAGCCGGGACAGGGACCTATGGCTACACCTTC. Its protein product is CASSPSAGTGTYGYTF. The chain joins TRBV28 to TRBJ1-2; 9 nucleotides align to TRBD1. V lost 5 bases to trimming and J lost 4 bases; unmatched junction nucleotides: 11. Germline V gene sequence: CDR1 MDHEN, CDR2 SYDVKM. The CDR3 consists of 16 residues.

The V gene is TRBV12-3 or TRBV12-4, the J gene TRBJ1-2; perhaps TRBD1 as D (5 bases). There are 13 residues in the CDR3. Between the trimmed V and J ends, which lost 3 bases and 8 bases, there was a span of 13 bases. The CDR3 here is CASSFSQGGGYTF. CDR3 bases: TGTGCCAGCAGTTTTAGCCAGGGTGGGGGCTACACCTTC.

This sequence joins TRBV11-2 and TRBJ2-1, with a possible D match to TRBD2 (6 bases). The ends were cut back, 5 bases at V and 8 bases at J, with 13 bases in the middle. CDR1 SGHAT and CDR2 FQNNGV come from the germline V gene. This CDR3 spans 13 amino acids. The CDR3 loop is CASSTPGVDEQFF. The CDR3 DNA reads TGTGCCAGCAGCACACCGGGGGTGGATGAGCAGTTCTTC.

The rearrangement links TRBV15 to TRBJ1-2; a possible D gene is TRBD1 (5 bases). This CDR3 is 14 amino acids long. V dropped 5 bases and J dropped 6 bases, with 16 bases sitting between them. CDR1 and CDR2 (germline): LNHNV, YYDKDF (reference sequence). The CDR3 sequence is CATSSRRGIDGYTF. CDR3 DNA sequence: TGTGCCACCAGCTCGAGACGGGGGATAGATGGCTACACCTTC. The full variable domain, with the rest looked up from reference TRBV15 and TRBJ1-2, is DAMVIQNPRYQVTQFGKPVTLSCSQTLNHNVMYWYQQKSSQAPKLLFHYYDKDFNNEADTPDNFQSRRPNTSFCFLDIRSPGLGDTAMYLCATSSRRGIDGYTFGSGTRLTVV.

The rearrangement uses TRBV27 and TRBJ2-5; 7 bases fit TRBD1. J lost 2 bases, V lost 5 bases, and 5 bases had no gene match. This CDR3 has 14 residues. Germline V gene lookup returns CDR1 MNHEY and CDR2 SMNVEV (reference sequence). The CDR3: CASSPGTVQETQYF. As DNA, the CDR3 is TGTGCCAGCAGTCCGGGGACAGTTCAAGAGACCCAGTACTTC.

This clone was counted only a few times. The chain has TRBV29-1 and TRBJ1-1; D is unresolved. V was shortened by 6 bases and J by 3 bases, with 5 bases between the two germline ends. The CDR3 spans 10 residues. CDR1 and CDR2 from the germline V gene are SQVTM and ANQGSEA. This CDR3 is CSVSDTEAFF. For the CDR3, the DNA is TGCAGCGTCTCTGACACTGAAGCTTTCTTT.

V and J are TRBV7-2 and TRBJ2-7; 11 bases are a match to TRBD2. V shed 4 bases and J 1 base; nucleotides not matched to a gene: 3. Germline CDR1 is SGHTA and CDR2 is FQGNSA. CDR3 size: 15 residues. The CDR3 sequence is CASSSGTSGSYEQYF. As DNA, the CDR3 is TGTGCCAGCAGCTCTGGGACTAGCGGATCCTACGAGCAGTACTTC. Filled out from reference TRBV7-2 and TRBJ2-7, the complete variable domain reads GAGVSQSPSNKVTEKGKDVELRCDPISGHTALYWYRQSLGQGLEFLIYFQGNSAPDKSGLPSDRFSAERTGGSVSTLTIQRTQQEDSAVYLCASSSGTSGSYEQYFGPGTRLTVT.

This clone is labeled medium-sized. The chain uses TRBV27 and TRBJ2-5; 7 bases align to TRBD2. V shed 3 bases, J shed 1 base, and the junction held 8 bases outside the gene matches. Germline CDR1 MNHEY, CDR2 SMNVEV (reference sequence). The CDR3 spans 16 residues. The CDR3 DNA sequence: TGTGCCAGCAGTTTGTTTGCGGGAGAATTCCAAGAGACCCAGTACTTC. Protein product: CASSLFAGEFQETQYF.

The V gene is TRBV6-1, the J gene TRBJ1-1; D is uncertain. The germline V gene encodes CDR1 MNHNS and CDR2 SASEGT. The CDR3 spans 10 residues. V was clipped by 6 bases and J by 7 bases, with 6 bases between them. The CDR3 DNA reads TGTGCCAGCAGAAACGGTGAAGCTTTCTTT. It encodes CASRNGEAFF.

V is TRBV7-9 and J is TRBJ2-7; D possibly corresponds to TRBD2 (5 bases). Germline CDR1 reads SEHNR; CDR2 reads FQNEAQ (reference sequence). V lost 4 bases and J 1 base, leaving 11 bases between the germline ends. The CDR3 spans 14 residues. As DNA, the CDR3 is TGTGCCAGCAGCTCGTACGGGGTTTCCTACGAGCAGTACTTC. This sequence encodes CASSSYGVSYEQYF.

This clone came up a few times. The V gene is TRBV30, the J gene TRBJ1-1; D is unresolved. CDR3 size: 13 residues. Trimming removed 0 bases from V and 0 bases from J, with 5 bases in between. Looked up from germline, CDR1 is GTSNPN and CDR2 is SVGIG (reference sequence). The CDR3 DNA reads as TGTGCCTGGAGTGTTTACATGAACACTGAAGCTTTCTTT. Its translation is CAWSVYMNTEAFF. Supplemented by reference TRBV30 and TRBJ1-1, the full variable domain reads SQTIHQWPATLVQPVGSPLSLECTVEGTSNPNLYWYRQAAGRGLQLLFYSVGIGQISSEVPQNLSASRPQDRQFILSSKKLLLSDSGFYLCAWSVYMNTEAFFGQGTRLTVV.

CDR3 in amino acids: CATSDTQGSINQPQHF. The CDR3 region has the DNA TGTGCCACCAGTGACACACAGGGGAGTATCAATCAGCCCCAGCATTTT. The chain recombines TRBV24-1 with TRBJ1-5; 7 nucleotides agree with TRBD1. V dropped 4 bases and J dropped 3; count of bases not matched to a gene: 8. Germline V gives CDR1 KGHDR, CDR2 SFDVKD. There are 16 residues in the CDR3.

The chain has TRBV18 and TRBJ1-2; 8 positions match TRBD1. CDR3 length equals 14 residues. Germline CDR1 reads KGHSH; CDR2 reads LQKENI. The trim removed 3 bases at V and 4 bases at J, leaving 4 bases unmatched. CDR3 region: CASSPGQGGYGYTF. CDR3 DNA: TGTGCCAGCTCACCCGGACAGGGTGGCTATGGCTACACCTTC.

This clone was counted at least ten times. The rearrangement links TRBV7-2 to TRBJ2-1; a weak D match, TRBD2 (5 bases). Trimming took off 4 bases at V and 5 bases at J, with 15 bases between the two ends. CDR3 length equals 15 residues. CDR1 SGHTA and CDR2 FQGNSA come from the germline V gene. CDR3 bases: TGTGCCAGCAGCTCGTTGCCGTCCGGGGACAATGAGCAGTTCTTC. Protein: CASSSLPSGDNEQFF.

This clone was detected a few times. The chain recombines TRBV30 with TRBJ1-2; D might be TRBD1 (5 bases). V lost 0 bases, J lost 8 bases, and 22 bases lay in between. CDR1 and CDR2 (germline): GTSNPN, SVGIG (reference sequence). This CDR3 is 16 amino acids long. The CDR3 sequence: CAWSVGGTLGHGGYTF. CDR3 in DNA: TGTGCCTGGAGTGTGGGCGGGACCCTCGGCCATGGGGGCTACACCTTC.

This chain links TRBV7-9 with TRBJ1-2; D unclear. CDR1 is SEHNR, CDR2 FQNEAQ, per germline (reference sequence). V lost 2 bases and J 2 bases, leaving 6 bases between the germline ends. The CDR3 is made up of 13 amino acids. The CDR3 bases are TGTGCCAGCAGCTTAAGCAGGAACTATGGCTACACCTTC. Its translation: CASSLSRNYGYTF.

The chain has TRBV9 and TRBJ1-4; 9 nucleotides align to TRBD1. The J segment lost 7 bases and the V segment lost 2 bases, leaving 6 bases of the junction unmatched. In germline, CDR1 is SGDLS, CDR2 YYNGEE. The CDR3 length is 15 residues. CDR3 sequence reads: CASSVFGQGTEKLFF. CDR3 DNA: TGTGCCAGCAGCGTCTTCGGACAGGGGACTGAAAAACTGTTTTTT.

The CDR3 DNA sequence: TGTGCCAGCAGTGATTACGTCAGCTCCTACAATGAGCAGTTCTTC. The encoded protein is CASSDYVSSYNEQFF. This chain uses TRBV6-6 with TRBJ2-1; D gene uncertain. The CDR3 loop spans 15 amino acids. Germline V CDR1 and CDR2: MNHNY, SVGAGI (reference sequence). V shed 5 bases and J shed 0 bases, with 11 bases lying between them.

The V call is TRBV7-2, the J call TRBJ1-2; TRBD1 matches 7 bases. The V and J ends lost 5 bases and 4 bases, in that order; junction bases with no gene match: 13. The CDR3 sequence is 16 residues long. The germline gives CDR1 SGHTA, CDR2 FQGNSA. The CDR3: CASSPSGQAGGYGYTF. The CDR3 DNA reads TGTGCCAGCAGCCCCAGCGGACAGGCCGGCGGCTATGGCTACACCTTC.

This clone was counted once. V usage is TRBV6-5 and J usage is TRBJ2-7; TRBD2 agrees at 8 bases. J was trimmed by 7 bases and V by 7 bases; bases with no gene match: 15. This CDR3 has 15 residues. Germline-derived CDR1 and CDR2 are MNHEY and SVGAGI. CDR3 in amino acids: CASNSYSGGVGEQYF. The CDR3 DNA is TGTGCCAGCAACAGTTACTCGGGAGGGGTAGGGGAGCAGTACTTC.

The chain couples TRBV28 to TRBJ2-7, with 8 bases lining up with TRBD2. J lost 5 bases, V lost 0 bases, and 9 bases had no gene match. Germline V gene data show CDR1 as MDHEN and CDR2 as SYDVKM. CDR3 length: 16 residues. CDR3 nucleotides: TGTGCCAGCAGTTTATGGTCTGGCGGGAGGACCCACGAGCAGTACTTC. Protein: CASSLWSGGRTHEQYF.